Listed here are 25 T cell receptor beta chains from one sample, sequenced in a study of regulatory T cells in long-lasting Graves disease. Sequencing libraries for TCR beta were prepared with iRepertoire HTBI primers and Arm-PCR of CDR3 regions. TCRdb passed the multiplex PCR reads through MiXCR, listing each CDR3 protein once. The sample contains about 400,000 distinct CDR3 sequences, approximately 15% of which appear only once. Noted time point: newly diagnosed GD, antithyroid drugs for less than 3 months. The TCR library was made from RNA extracted from PBMCs. The same data also contributed to another study, on T cells in Graves' hyperthyroidism and ophthalmopathy.

The sample in question was peripheral blood mononuclear cells (PBMCs), obtained at new diagnosis, from a patient treated with antithyroid drugs. Receptors were obtained from a woman aged 40 to 50 with Graves disease.

This clonotype was detected a few times. This chain uses TRBV12-3 or TRBV12-4 with TRBJ1-5; no firm D call. The length of the CDR3 is 14 residues. Trimming took off 6 bases at V and 6 bases at J, with 15 bases between the two ends. This CDR3 reads CASSTDWEGQPQHF. CDR3 nucleotides: TGTGCCAGCAGCACCGACTGGGAGGGTCAGCCCCAGCATTTT.

DNA for the CDR3: TGTGCCAGCAGTTTCGGGACTAGCGACGAGCAGTACTTC. The encoded protein is CASSFGTSDEQYF. The chain combines TRBV12-3 or TRBV12-4 with TRBJ2-7; 10 nucleotides line up with TRBD2. The CDR3 runs 13 residues. Losses at the gene ends were 3 bases for V and 5 bases for J; bases not matched to a gene: 1.

The chain links TRBV7-2 to TRBJ2-7; D possibly corresponds to TRBD2 (7 bases). The germline gives CDR1 SGHTA, CDR2 FQGNSA. The CDR3 is made up of 14 amino acids. V lost 5 bases and J 7 bases, leaving 18 bases between the germline ends. CDR3 DNA sequence: TGTGCCAGCAGCCCCGAGGGGGGGGCGGGGGAGCAGTACTTC. As protein: CASSPEGGAGEQYF. Together with reference TRBV7-2 and TRBJ2-7, the CDR3 gives the full variable domain: GAGVSQSPSNKVTEKGKDVELRCDPISGHTALYWYRQSLGQGLEFLIYFQGNSAPDKSGLPSDRFSAERTGGSVSTLTIQRTQQEDSAVYLCASSPEGGAGEQYFGPGTRLTVT.

As for this clonotype: A much bigger clone sits one base away, suggesting this may be a read error. The rearrangement joins TRBV11-2 to TRBJ2-1; D is unresolved. CDR1 and CDR2 from the germline V gene are SGHAT and FQNNGV. Trimming removed 1 base from V and 5 bases from J, with 12 bases in between. This CDR3 is 15 amino acids long. The CDR3 protein is CASSLAFNSHNEQFF. The CDR3, as DNA: TGTGCCAGCAGCTTAGCTTTTAACAGTCACAATGAGCAGTTCTTC. The full variable domain, rest sourced from reference TRBV11-2 and TRBJ2-1, is EAGVAQSPRYKIIEKRQSVAFWCNPISGHATLYWYQQILGQGPKLLIQFQNNGVVDDSQLPKDRFSAERLKGVDSTLKIQPAKLEDSAVYLCASSLAFNSHNEQFFGPGTRLTVL.

This clonotype was recorded at least ten times. The chain carries TRBV20-1 and TRBJ1-5, with D unresolved. CDR1 and CDR2 from the germline V gene are DFQATT and SNEGSKA (reference sequence). The CDR3 is made up of 15 amino acids. Trimming removed 0 bases at V and 4 bases at J, with 13 bases between. In nucleotides, the CDR3 is TGCAGTGCTAGAGATCGTCGCCACCCGAATCAGCCCCAGCATTTT. As protein: CSARDRRHPNQPQHF.

This clonotype has ten or more counts. This chain connects TRBV11-3 to TRBJ2-1; TRBD2 agrees at 8 bases. With V trimmed by 0 bases and J by 7 bases, 5 bases remained unmatched. This CDR3 comprises 15 residues. The germline gives CDR1 SGHNT, CDR2 YENEEA. CDR3 sequence reads: CASSLDGGRSNEQFF. CDR3 nucleotides: TGTGCCAGCAGCTTAGATGGCGGGAGGTCGAATGAGCAGTTCTTC.

This clonotype showed up many times. The chain links TRBV29-1 to TRBJ2-1; no definite D call. The CDR3 extends over 13 amino acids. Germline V gene lookup returns CDR1 SQVTM and CDR2 ANQGSEA. The V gene lost 3 bases and the J gene lost 4 bases, with 10 bases spanning the gap. The DNA for the CDR3 is TGCAGCGTTGAGAGTTTGTCTTACAATGAGCAGTTCTTC. Translation: CSVESLSYNEQFF.

Ten or more counts support this clonotype. This chain connects TRBV11-1 to TRBJ1-1; 7 bases match TRBD1. The CDR3 contains 18 residues. Per the germline V gene, CDR1 is SGHAT and CDR2 is FQDESV (reference sequence). The V gene end was trimmed by 1 base and the J gene end by 0 bases; junction bases not matched to a gene: 11. The CDR3, as DNA: TGTGCCAGCAGCTTAGGGCGTTGGGGACAGCTCATGAACACTGAAGCTTTCTTT. This translates into CASSLGRWGQLMNTEAFF.

This clonotype was observed at least ten times. A read error is possible here, since a much larger clone lies one base away. The chain uses TRBV2 and TRBJ2-7; D may be TRBD2 (5 bases). The CDR3 has 15 residues. Germline loops: CDR1 SNHLY, CDR2 FYNNEI. CDR3 residues: CANSERGSSKGEQYF. The CDR3 nucleotides are TGTGCCAACAGTGAACGCGGGTCGTCGAAGGGCGAGCAGTACTTC.

This chain links TRBV9 with TRBJ2-5; D not resolved. CDR3 size: 14 residues. In germline, CDR1 is SGDLS, CDR2 YYNGEE. The V end was cut by 0 bases, the J end by 5 bases, with 11 bases between. CDR3 DNA: TGTGCCAGCAGCGTAGACGGGTCGCATGAGACCCAGTACTTC. Its protein is CASSVDGSHETQYF.

About this clonotype: Possible read error: a much larger clone is one base away. The chain carries TRBV7-2 and TRBJ2-7; no definite D call. Germline V gene lookup returns CDR1 SGHTA and CDR2 FQGNSA. V gave up 3 bases and J gave up 4 bases, with 7 bases separating them. The CDR3 is 12 amino acids. The CDR3 sequence is CASSFARYEQYF. CDR3 bases: TGTGCCAGCAGCTTCGCCCGTTACGAGCAGTACTTC.

This clonotype was detected ten times or more. The chain has TRBV6-2 or TRBV6-3 and TRBJ1-2; 7 bases fit TRBD1. The CDR3 runs 13 residues. The germline CDR1 and CDR2 sequences are MNHEY and SVGEGT. Unmatched junction bases numbered 7, after V lost 6 bases and J lost 6 bases. The CDR3 DNA reads as TGTGCCAGCAGCCAACCGGACAGGAATGGCTACACCTTC. This gives the protein CASSQPDRNGYTF.

This chain joins TRBV9 and TRBJ2-1; D remains ambiguous. This CDR3 comprises 16 residues. Trimming removed 0 bases from V and 0 bases from J, with 10 bases in between. Germline V gene data show CDR1 as SGDLS and CDR2 as YYNGEE. The CDR3 here is CASSVATMSSYNEQFF. Here the CDR3 DNA reads TGTGCCAGCAGCGTAGCTACAATGAGCTCCTACAATGAGCAGTTCTTC.

This clonotype has ten or more counts. The rearrangement uses TRBV20-1 and TRBJ2-3; the D is unclear. V was trimmed by 2 bases and J by 4 bases, leaving 19 bases between them. This CDR3 is built from 16 residues. Germline V gene sequence: CDR1 DFQATT, CDR2 SNEGSKA (reference sequence). CDR3 in DNA: TGCAGTGCTAGAAGGCCTAGTCCTCACAGTGCAGATACGCAGTATTTT. Amino acid sequence: CSARRPSPHSADTQYF.

This rearrangement joins TRBV5-8 to TRBJ2-3; 7 bases match TRBD1. This CDR3 spans 14 amino acids. J gave up 6 bases and V 4 bases, and 8 bases lay outside the gene matches. Germline V gene data show CDR1 as SGHTS and CDR2 as YDEGEE. In DNA, the CDR3 is TGTGCCAGCAGCGAGGACAGGCGGTGGGATACGCAGTATTTT. Translated, it gives CASSEDRRWDTQYF. Using reference TRBV5-8 and TRBJ2-3 for the parts outside the CDR3, the full variable domain is EAGVTQSPTHLIKTRGQQATLRCSPISGHTSVYWYQQALGLGLQFLLWYDEGEERNRGNFPPRFSGRQFPNYSSELNVNALELEDSALYLCASSEDRRWDTQYFGPGTRLTVL.

The V call is TRBV20-1, the J call TRBJ2-7; D uncertain. V lost 6 bases and J 5 bases, leaving 23 bases between the germline ends. Germline V gene sequence: CDR1 DFQATT, CDR2 SNEGSKA (reference sequence). This CDR3 contains 15 residues. CDR3 nucleotide sequence: TGCAGTGCGTTGGGGATGGTGACCCTGGGCCACGAGCAGTACTTC. Translated: CSALGMVTLGHEQYF.

This clonotype was observed many times. This chain connects TRBV2 to TRBJ2-2; D gene unclear. The CDR3 spans 12 residues. CDR1 and CDR2 from the germline V gene are SNHLY and FYNNEI. Between the trimmed V and J ends, which lost 6 bases and 3 bases, there was a span of 5 bases. The CDR3 bases are TGTGCCAGCAGGCTAGACACCGGGGAGCTGTTTTTT. It encodes CASRLDTGELFF. Based on the CDR3 plus reference TRBV2 and TRBJ2-2, the full variable domain is EPEVTQTPSHQVTQMGQEVILRCVPISNHLYFYWYRQILGQKVEFLVSFYNNEISEKSEIFDDQFSVERPDGSNFTLKIRSTKLEDSAMYFCASRLDTGELFFGEGSRLTVL.

This clonotype was counted many times. The chain is built from TRBV20-1 and TRBJ2-1; weak D call: TRBD2 (6 bases). V was trimmed by 2 bases and J by 7 bases, leaving 12 bases between them. CDR3 size: 13 residues. The germline CDR1 and CDR2 sequences are DFQATT and SNEGSKA (reference sequence). The CDR3 loop is CSARRDSPNEQFF. The CDR3 region has the DNA TGCAGTGCTAGACGGGACTCACCGAATGAGCAGTTCTTC.

This clonotype was counted only a few times. The junction departs from germline at one end; a sequencing error may be responsible. The chain recombines TRBV28 with TRBJ1-4, with D maybe TRBD1 (5 bases). Germline CDR1 MDHEN, CDR2 SYDVKM. The CDR3 spans 16 residues. The CDR3 sequence: CASSLRDRATNEKPFF. The CDR3, as DNA: TGTGCCAGCAGTTTACGGGACCGAGCAACTAATGAAAAACCGTTTTTT.

This clonotype was detected only a few times. The CDR3 nucleotides are TGCAGCGTTGTCCCTTTTAAGAGGGAAAGGTCCTCCTACGAGCAGTACTTC. Protein: CSVVPFKRERSSYEQYF. The V and J genes are TRBV29-1 and TRBJ2-7; D is possibly TRBD2 (5 bases). Germline loops: CDR1 SQVTM, CDR2 ANQGSEA. The CDR3 has 17 amino acids. V was clipped by 4 bases and J by 0 bases, with 22 bases between them.

The chain recombines TRBV18 with TRBJ2-2; D is possibly TRBD1 (7 bases). Trimming left V 4 bases short and J 3 bases short, with 15 bases between. The CDR3 sequence is 16 residues long. Germline CDR1 reads KGHSH; CDR2 reads LQKENI. CDR3 nucleotides: TGTGCCAGCTCACACGGGAGCACAGGGGACACCGGGGAGCTGTTTTTT. Translation: CASSHGSTGDTGELFF.

Many counts were recorded for this clonotype. The genes are TRBV24-1 and TRBJ2-1; 7 nucleotides agree with TRBD1. Germline-derived CDR1 and CDR2 are KGHDR and SFDVKD. This CDR3 contains 16 residues. V was pared by 5 bases and J by 0 bases, with 6 bases of the junction left unmatched. CDR3 in DNA: TGTGCCACCAGTGGCGGACAGGCTAGCTCCTACAATGAGCAGTTCTTC. It yields the protein CATSGGQASSYNEQFF.

This clonotype was counted at least ten times. V and J are TRBV5-6 and TRBJ2-7, with 15 positions matching TRBD2. After removal of 3 bases from V and 6 bases from J, the junction contained 1 base not matched to a gene. The CDR3 totals 14 residues. The germline CDR1 and CDR2 sequences are SGHDT and YYEEEE. The CDR3 nucleotides read TGTGCCAGCAGCTGGGGACTAGCGGGAGGCGAGCAGTACTTC. Translating gives CASSWGLAGGEQYF.

In this sample, this clonotype turned up a few times. The gene calls are TRBV5-1 and TRBJ2-1; 9 bases agree with TRBD1. V trimming: 7 bases; J trimming: 4 bases; junction bases outside the gene matches: 6. Germline V gene lookup returns CDR1 SGHRS and CDR2 YFSETQ. The CDR3 has 14 residues. The CDR3 loop is CASGTGTGYNEQFF. The CDR3 DNA follows: TGCGCCAGCGGAACCGGGACAGGGTACAATGAGCAGTTCTTC. Together with reference TRBV5-1 and TRBJ2-1, the CDR3 gives the full variable domain: KAGVTQTPRYLIKTRGQQVTLSCSPISGHRSVSWYQQTPGQGLQFLFEYFSETQRNKGNFPGRFSGRQFSNSRSEMNVSTLELGDSALYLCASGTGTGYNEQFFGPGTRLTVL.

Points on this clonotype: A much larger clone sits a single nucleotide away, making a read error possible. The rearrangement links TRBV19 to TRBJ1-1, with D perhaps matching TRBD1 (5 bases). Germline V lookup: CDR1 LNHDA, CDR2 SQIVND (reference sequence). The CDR3 is 13 amino acids. For the CDR3, the DNA is TGTGCCAGTAGTCTCGACAGAGAGACTGAAGCTTCCTTT. Translating it yields CASSLDRETEASF.